This passage covers 10 T cell receptor beta chains from one sample sequenced in a study of low-dose radiotherapy and immunotherapy resistance in tumors. Priming of first-strand cDNA relied on TRAV- and TRBV-specific primers (covering alpha and beta chains). TCRs were amplified for around 20 PCR cycles with a constant-region primer and V-primer adapter. TCRdb analysed the reads with MiXCR anew, one entry per CDR3 protein. The table has under 110,000 distinct CDR3 sequences, under 25% seen once; the top ten hold roughly 4.3%. Indicated time point: after trial treatment. Treatment described: LDRT plus nivolumab, ipilimumab, low-dose cyclophosphamide and aspirin (RACIN trial). The starting material was PBMCs, obtained after low-dose radiotherapy plus immunotherapy. These receptors were collected from a male donor with prostate cancer.

This clonotype was observed at least ten times. V is TRBV7-9 and J is TRBJ2-7; maybe TRBD1 (6 bases). Trimming took off 6 bases at V and 6 bases at J, with 9 bases between the two ends. The germline V gene encodes CDR1 SEHNR and CDR2 FQNEAQ (reference sequence). The CDR3 extends over 11 amino acids. The CDR3 DNA reads TGTGCCAGCAGTTCAGGGGTCGAGCAGTACTTC. This translates into CASSSGVEQYF.

This clonotype occurred many times. The chain is built from TRBV20-1 and TRBJ2-5; weak D call: TRBD2 (7 bases). The CDR3 covers 15 residues. Trimming took off 0 bases at V and 4 bases at J, with 15 bases between the two ends. CDR1 DFQATT and CDR2 SNEGSKA come from the germline V gene (reference sequence). The DNA of the CDR3 is TGCAGTGCTAGAGACGTAGGGGGGGCAAGAGAGACCCAGTACTTC. It encodes CSARDVGGARETQYF.

This clonotype appeared a few times. This rearrangement joins TRBV27 to TRBJ2-3, with 8 bases aligning to TRBD2. The CDR3 extends over 13 amino acids. The germline V gene has CDR1 MNHEY and CDR2 SMNVEV (reference sequence). V lost 10 bases and J lost 1; bases outside the gene matches: 4. In DNA, the CDR3 is TGTGCCAATACGACTAGCGGCACAGATACGCAGTATTTT. It specifies CANTTSGTDTQYF.

This clonotype was observed many times. V and J are TRBV6-2 or TRBV6-3 and TRBJ1-5; D uncertain. V shed 7 bases and J shed 2 bases, with 9 bases lying between them. The length of the CDR3 is 13 residues. CDR1 is MNHEY and CDR2 is SVGEGT in the germline V gene. CDR3 region: CASTWEGNQPQHF. The CDR3 bases are TGTGCCAGCACTTGGGAGGGCAATCAGCCCCAGCATTTT.

This clonotype was observed many times. The chain recombines TRBV19 with TRBJ2-1; TRBD2 matches at 8 bases. V lost 3 bases, J lost 7 bases, and 8 bases stayed unmatched. From germline, CDR1 is LNHDA and CDR2 SQIVND (reference sequence). This CDR3 is built from 15 residues. In DNA, the CDR3 is TGTGCCAGTAGTATGCAGCGGGGGCTGGGAAATGAGCAGTTCTTC. Protein: CASSMQRGLGNEQFF.

Worth noting for this clonotype: A much bigger clone sits one base away, suggesting this may be a read error. The CDR3 bases are TGTGCCACCAGTGATCCTGCCAAGGGGATGGCCGGGGAGCTGTTTTTT. Translation: CATSDPAKGMAGELFF. The rearrangement joins TRBV24-1 to TRBJ2-2, with a tentative D call TRBD1 (5 bases). Germline lookup yields CDR1 KGHDR and CDR2 SFDVKD. This CDR3 is 16 amino acids long. Deletions cut 3 bases from V and 6 bases from J, with 16 bases between.

This clonotype was recorded many times. This sequence joins TRBV5-1 and TRBJ2-3; 10 bases line up with TRBD2. The CDR3 consists of 15 residues. Germline values: CDR1 SGHRS, CDR2 YFSETQ. After removal of 4 bases from V and 6 bases from J, the junction contained 8 bases not matched to a gene. CDR3 coding DNA: TGCGCCAGCAGCCCCGGGACTAGCGAGTTGGATACGCAGTATTTT. Protein sequence: CASSPGTSELDTQYF.

This clonotype was recorded many times. The rearrangement joins TRBV4-1 to TRBJ1-5; D is perhaps TRBD1 (5 bases). Germline CDR1 is MGHRA and CDR2 is YSYEKL. The length of the CDR3 is 14 residues. The V end was cut by 0 bases, the J end by 9 bases, with 12 bases between. The DNA of the CDR3 is TGCGCCAGCAGCCAAGATCAATGGGGGGGGCCCCAGCATTTT. It encodes CASSQDQWGGPQHF.

About this clonotype: A far more abundant clone sits one base away, making this likely a read error. The J gene is TRBJ2-3, the V gene TRBV5-3; D remains unclear. TRBV5-3 is designated an ORF whose function remains uncertain. This CDR3 spans 15 amino acids. V was cut by 8 bases and J by 4 bases, with 20 bases left in between. The CDR3 DNA follows: TGTGCCAGCAGCCGGTTTGGGTCCCTGCCAGATACGCAGTATTTT. This gives the protein CASSRFGSLPDTQYF.

This clonotype was recorded many times. The chain carries TRBV30 and TRBJ1-2; 10 nucleotides line up with TRBD1. CDR1 is GTSNPN and CDR2 is SVGIG in the germline V gene (reference sequence). Trimming at V came to 8 bases and at J to 2 bases, leaving 5 bases not matched to a gene. This CDR3 region has 13 residues. The CDR3 DNA is TGTGCCGGGACAGGGGAGGGGAACTATGGCTACACCTTC. Translation gives CAGTGEGNYGYTF.